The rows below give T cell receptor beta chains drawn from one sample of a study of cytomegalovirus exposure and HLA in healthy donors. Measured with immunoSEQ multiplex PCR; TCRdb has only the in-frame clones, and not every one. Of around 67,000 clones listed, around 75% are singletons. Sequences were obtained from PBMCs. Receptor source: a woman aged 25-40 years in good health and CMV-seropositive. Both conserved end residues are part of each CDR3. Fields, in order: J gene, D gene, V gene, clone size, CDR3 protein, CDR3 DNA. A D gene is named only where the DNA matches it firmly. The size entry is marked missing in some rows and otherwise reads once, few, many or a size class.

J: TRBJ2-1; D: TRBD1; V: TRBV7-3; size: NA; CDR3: CASSPGGTGYNEQFF; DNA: TGTGCCAGCAGCCCTGGGGGGACAGGTTACAATGAGCAGTTCTTC
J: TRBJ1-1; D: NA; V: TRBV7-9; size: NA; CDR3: CASSLLLGFEAFF; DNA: TGTGCCAGCAGCTTACTGCTCGGGTTTGAAGCTTTCTTT
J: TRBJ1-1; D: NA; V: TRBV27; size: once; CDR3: CASSFRQNTEAFF; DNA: TGTGCCAGCAGTTTCCGACAAAACACTGAAGCTTTCTTT
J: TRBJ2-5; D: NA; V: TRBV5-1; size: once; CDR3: CASSLEGRGETQYF; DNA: TGCGCCAGCAGCTTGGAAGGTAGAGGAGAGACCCAGTACTTC
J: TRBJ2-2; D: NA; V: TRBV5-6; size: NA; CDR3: CASSLTWEAGTGELFF; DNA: TGTGCCAGCAGCTTGACGTGGGAGGCGGGCACCGGGGAGCTGTTTTTT
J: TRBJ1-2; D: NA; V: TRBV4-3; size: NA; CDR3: CASSQAHGSVNYGYTF; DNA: TGCGCCAGCAGCCAAGCCCATGGCAGCGTTAACTATGGCTACACCTTC
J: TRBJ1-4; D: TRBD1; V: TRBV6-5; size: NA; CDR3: CASSYRGGNEKLFF; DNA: TGTGCCAGCAGCTACAGGGGAGGAAATGAAAAACTGTTTTTT
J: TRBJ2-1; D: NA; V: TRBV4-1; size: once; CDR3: CASSQDPDNEQFF; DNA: TGCGCCAGCAGCCAAGACCCCGACAATGAGCAGTTCTTC
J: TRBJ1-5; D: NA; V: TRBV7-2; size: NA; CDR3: CASSRTGNSNQPQHF; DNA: TGTGCCAGCAGTAGAACAGGGAATAGCAATCAGCCCCAGCATTTT
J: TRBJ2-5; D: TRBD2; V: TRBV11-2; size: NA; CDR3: CASSLAGLAEETQYF; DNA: TGTGCCAGCAGCTTAGCGGGACTAGCGGAAGAGACCCAGTACTTC
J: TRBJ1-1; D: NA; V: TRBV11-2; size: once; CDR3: CASRTVRGAEAFF; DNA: TGTGCCAGCAGAACCGTCAGGGGTGCTGAAGCTTTCTTT
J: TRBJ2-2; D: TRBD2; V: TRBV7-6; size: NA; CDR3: CASSLRLAGGPKNTGELFF; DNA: TGTGCCAGCAGCCTTCGACTAGCGGGAGGGCCGAAGAACACCGGGGAGCTGTTTTTT
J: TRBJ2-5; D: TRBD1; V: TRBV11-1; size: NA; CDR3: CASSPRQGQETQYF; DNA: TGTGCCAGCAGCCCTCGACAGGGACAAGAGACCCAGTACTTC
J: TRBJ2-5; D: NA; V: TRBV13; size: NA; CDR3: CASSSDRTETQYF; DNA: TGTGCCAGCAGCTCCGACAGGACAGAGACCCAGTACTTC
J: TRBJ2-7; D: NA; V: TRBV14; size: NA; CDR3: CASSQVRGASYEQYF; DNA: TGTGCCAGCAGCCAAGTACGCGGAGCGTCCTACGAGCAGTACTTC
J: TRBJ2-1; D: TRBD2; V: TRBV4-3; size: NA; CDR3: CASSQEAGGVYNEQFF; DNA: TGCGCCAGCAGCCAAGAAGCGGGAGGGGTTTACAATGAGCAGTTCTTC
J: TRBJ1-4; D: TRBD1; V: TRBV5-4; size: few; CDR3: CASSIGQGGLQKLFF; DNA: TGTGCCAGCAGCATAGGACAGGGGGGCCTTCAGAAACTGTTTTTT
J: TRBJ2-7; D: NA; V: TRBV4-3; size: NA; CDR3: CASKRSIAEAYEQYF; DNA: TGCGCCAGCAAACGCTCCATAGCGGAAGCCTACGAGCAGTACTTC
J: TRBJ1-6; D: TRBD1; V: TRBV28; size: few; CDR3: CASSQRQGVGSPLHF; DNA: TGTGCCAGCAGTCAACGACAGGGAGTCGGTTCACCCCTCCACTTT
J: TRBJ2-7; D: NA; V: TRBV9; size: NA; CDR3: CASSVSSQTGRAYEQYF; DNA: TGTGCCAGCAGCGTATCTTCTCAAACAGGGAGGGCCTACGAGCAGTACTTC
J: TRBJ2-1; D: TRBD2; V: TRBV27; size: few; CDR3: CASSLSTGLAGVFNEQFF; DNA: TGTGCCAGCAGTTTATCGACTGGACTAGCGGGAGTATTTAATGAGCAGTTCTTC
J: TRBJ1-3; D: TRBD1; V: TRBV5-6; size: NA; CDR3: CASSPDRGNTIYF; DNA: TGTGCCAGCAGCCCGGACAGGGGAAACACCATATATTTT
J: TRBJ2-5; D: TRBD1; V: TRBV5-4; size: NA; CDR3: CASSLPGTGFGIRETQYF; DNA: TGTGCCAGCAGCTTGCCTGGGACAGGGTTCGGGATTCGAGAGACCCAGTACTTC
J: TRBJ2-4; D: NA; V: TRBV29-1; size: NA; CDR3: CSVLGTPPNIQYF; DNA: TGCAGCGTCCTCGGGACACCCCCAAACATTCAGTACTTC
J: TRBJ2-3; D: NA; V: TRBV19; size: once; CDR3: CASTDPGHNTDTQYF; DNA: TGTGCCAGTACCGACCCGGGACATAACACAGATACGCAGTATTTT
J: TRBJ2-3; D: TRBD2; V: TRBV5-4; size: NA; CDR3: CASSSRLAGGLDTQYF; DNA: TGTGCCAGCAGCTCCCGACTAGCGGGAGGGCTAGATACGCAGTATTTT
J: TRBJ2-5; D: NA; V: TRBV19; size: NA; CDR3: CASSMEGKTQYF; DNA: TGTGCCAGTAGTATGGAGGGGAAGACCCAGTACTTC
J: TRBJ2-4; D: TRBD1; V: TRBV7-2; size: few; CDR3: CASSPDRGRNIQYF; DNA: TGTGCCAGCAGCCCGGACAGGGGCCGAAACATTCAGTACTTC
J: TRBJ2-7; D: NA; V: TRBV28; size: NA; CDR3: CASSSPFPYEQYF; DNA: TGTGCCAGCAGTTCCCCTTTTCCCTACGAGCAGTACTTC
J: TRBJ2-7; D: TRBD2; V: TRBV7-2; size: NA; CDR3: CASSLPYGLAGYEQYF; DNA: TGTGCCAGCAGCTTACCATATGGACTAGCGGGGTACGAGCAGTACTTC
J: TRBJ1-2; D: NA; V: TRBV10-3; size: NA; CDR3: CAISGTGIHDGYTF; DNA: TGTGCCATCAGTGGAACAGGGATACACGATGGCTACACCTTC
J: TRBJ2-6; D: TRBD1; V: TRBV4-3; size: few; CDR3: CASSQKTGAFSGANVLTF; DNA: TGCGCCAGCAGCCAAAAGACAGGGGCCTTCTCTGGGGCCAACGTCCTGACTTTC
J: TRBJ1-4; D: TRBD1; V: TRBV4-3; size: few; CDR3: CASSRTGGVLEKLFF; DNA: TGCGCCAGCAGCCGCACAGGGGGCGTGTTGGAAAAACTGTTTTTT
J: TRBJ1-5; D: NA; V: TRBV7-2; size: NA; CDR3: CASSSQGQGQPQHF; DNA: TGTGCCAGCAGCTCGCAGGGGCAGGGGCAGCCCCAGCATTTT
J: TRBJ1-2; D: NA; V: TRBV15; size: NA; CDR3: CATSRDPRQNYGYTF; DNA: TGTGCCACCAGCAGAGATCCGCGACAGAACTATGGCTACACCTTC
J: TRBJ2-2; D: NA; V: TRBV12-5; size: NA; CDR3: CASGFQSRGTGELFF; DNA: TGTGCTAGTGGTTTTCAGTCCCGCGGCACCGGGGAGCTGTTTTTT
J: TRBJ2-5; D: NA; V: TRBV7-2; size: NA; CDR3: CASSLGSGPLRATQYF; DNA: TGTGCCAGCAGCTTAGGTAGTGGGCCCTTAAGAGCGACCCAGTACTTC
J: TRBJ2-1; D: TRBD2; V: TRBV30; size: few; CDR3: CAWTPPGLAGVTANNEQFF; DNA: TGTGCCTGGACCCCTCCGGGACTAGCGGGCGTAACCGCCAACAATGAGCAGTTCTTC
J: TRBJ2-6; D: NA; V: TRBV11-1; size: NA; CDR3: CASSLGLTSGANVLTF; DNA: TGTGCCAGCAGCTTAGGACTAACCTCTGGGGCCAACGTCCTGACTTTC
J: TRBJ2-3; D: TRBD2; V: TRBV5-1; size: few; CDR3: CASRLFGTEREERYGNTQYF; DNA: TGCGCCAGCAGATTGTTTGGAACTGAGCGGGAGGAAAGATATGGAAATACGCAGTATTTT
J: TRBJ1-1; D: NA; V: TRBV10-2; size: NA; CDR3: CASSGFTGTEAFF; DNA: TGCGCCAGCAGTGGCTTTACCGGTACTGAAGCTTTCTTT
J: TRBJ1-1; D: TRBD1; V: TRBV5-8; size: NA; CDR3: CASSLGTGDTEAFF; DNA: TGTGCCAGCAGCTTAGGGACAGGGGACACTGAAGCTTTCTTT
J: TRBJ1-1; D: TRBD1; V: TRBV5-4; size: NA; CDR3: CASSPGQGRVAFF; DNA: TGTGCCAGCAGTCCCGGACAGGGAAGAGTAGCTTTCTTT
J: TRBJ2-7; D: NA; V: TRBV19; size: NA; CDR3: CASSPSGLNPYEQYF; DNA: TGTGCCAGTAGTCCCTCGGGTCTTAATCCCTACGAGCAGTACTTC
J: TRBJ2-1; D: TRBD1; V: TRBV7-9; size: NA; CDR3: CASSSGQGSRNEQFF; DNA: TGTGCCAGCAGCTCAGGACAGGGTTCTAGAAATGAGCAGTTCTTC